What follows describes a single TCR beta chain. Its cognate antigen is unknown. Data came from immunoSEQ multiplex PCR; TCRdb stores just in-frame clones and leaves some out. The profile shows approximately 160,000 clones, more than 80% of them singletons. These data originate in a study of cytomegalovirus exposure and HLA in healthy donors. Study-wide points: It was reportedly the case that the classifier diagnosed cytomegalovirus status with high specificity and sensitivity.

This CDR3 has 14 residues. Germline loops: CDR1 SGHNT, CDR2 YYREEE (reference sequence). Trimming took 5 bases from V and 2 from J; bases not matched to a gene: 7. This receptor was identified in a young woman in good health and CMV-seropositive. The sequenced material came from PBMCs. This chain links TRBV5-4 with TRBJ2-7, with 7 bases fitting TRBD1. The DNA for the CDR3 is TGTGCCAGCAGGGAATGGACAGGTCCCTACGAGCAGTACTTC. Its protein is CASREWTGPYEQYF. Based on the CDR3 plus reference TRBV5-4 and TRBJ2-7, the full variable domain is ETGVTQSPTHLIKTRGQQVTLRCSSQSGHNTVSWYQQALGQGPQFIFQYYREEENGRGNFPPRFSGLQFPNYSSELNVNALELDDSALYLCASREWTGPYEQYFGPGTRLTVT.